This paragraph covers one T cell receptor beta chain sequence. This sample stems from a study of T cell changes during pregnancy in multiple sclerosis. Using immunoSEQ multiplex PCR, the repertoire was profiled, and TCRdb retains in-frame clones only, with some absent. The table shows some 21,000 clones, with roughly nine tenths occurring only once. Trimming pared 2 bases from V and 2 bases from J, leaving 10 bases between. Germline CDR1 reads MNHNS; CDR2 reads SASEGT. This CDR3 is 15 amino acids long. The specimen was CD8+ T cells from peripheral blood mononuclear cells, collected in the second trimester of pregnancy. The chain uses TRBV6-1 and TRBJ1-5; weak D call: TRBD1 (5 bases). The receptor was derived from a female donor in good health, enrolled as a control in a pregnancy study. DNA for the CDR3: TGTGCCAGCAGTGAAACCCCAGGGCGCAATCAGCCCCAGCATTTT. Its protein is CASSETPGRNQPQHF.